This is a list of T cell receptor beta chains from one sample in a study of cytomegalovirus exposure and HLA in healthy donors. The data were produced by immunoSEQ multiplex PCR, yet TCRdb's version contains in-frame clones alone and is incomplete. The repertoire has under 100,000 clones, around 62% of them found once; the top ten carry about 5%. The sequencing input was PBMCs. The origin of the receptors is a woman aged 25 to 39 in good health and CMV-seropositive. The CDR3 runs from the conserved cysteine through the conserved F or W. A D gene is named only where the DNA matches it firmly. Clone size is shown for a subset of rows, as once, few, many or a class of expanded clone.

>few|16|TRBV5-5|TRBJ2-5|TRBD1
CASSSGTGLTQETQYF
TGTGCCAGCAGCTCAGGGACAGGCCTAACACAAGAGACCCAGTACTTC
>.|13|TRBV5-8|TRBJ1-5|.
CASRVAGNQPQHF
TGTGCCAGCAGAGTAGCGGGGAATCAGCCCCAGCATTTT
>.|14|TRBV6-5|TRBJ2-1|TRBD2
CATRTSVSYNEQFF
TGTGCCACCCGAACTAGCGTTTCCTACAATGAGCAGTTCTTC
>.|18|TRBV5-6|TRBJ2-7|.
CASSLVLVLSFPPYEQYF
TGTGCCAGCAGCTTGGTTCTTGTGCTAAGCTTCCCCCCCTACGAGCAGTACTTC
>.|15|TRBV14|TRBJ1-6|TRBD1
CASSQWGQGKSPLHF
TGTGCCAGCAGCCAATGGGGACAGGGAAAATCACCCCTCCACTTT
>.|15|TRBV7-9|TRBJ1-5|TRBD1
CASSAGQGGWQPQHF
TGTGCCAGCAGCGCAGGACAGGGGGGTTGGCAGCCCCAGCATTTT
>.|16|TRBV5-6|TRBJ1-2|TRBD1
CASSSSTRQGADGYTF
TGTGCCAGCAGTTCATCCACCCGACAGGGCGCGGATGGCTACACCTTC
>.|16|TRBV10-3|TRBJ1-6|.
CAISEEQSSYNSPLHF
TGTGCCATCAGTGAGGAACAGAGCTCCTATAATTCACCCCTCCACTTT
>once|13|TRBV5-1|TRBJ1-1|.
CASSLAVNTEAFF
TGCGCCAGCAGCTTGGCAGTGAACACTGAAGCTTTCTTT
>.|16|TRBV9|TRBJ1-1|.
CASSVGSIGVDTEAFF
TGTGCCAGCAGCGTAGGCTCGATAGGGGTGGACACTGAAGCTTTCTTT
>many|13|TRBV5-4|TRBJ1-1|.
CASSLEADTEAFF
TGTGCCAGCAGCTTGGAGGCGGACACTGAAGCTTTCTTT
>.|16|TRBV7-2|TRBJ1-2|TRBD1
CASSSPVDRVAYGYTF
TGTGCCAGCAGCTCACCGGTTGACAGGGTGGCCTATGGCTACACCTTC
>.|14|TRBV27|TRBJ1-2|TRBD1
CASALQGTHYGYTF
TGTGCCAGCGCCCTACAGGGGACTCACTATGGCTACACCTTC
>.|17|TRBV5-4|TRBJ2-7|TRBD1
CASSLRRGTGVYYEQYF
TGTGCCAGCAGCTTGAGGCGGGGGACAGGGGTATACTACGAGCAGTACTTC
>.|16|TRBV7-2|TRBJ2-5|TRBD2
CASSLRLAGVQETQYF
TGTGCCAGCAGCTTAAGACTAGCGGGGGTTCAAGAGACCCAGTACTTC
>.|14|TRBV9|TRBJ2-7|.
CASSVGSGGYEQYF
TGTGCCAGCAGCGTAGGGTCAGGAGGATACGAGCAGTACTTC
>.|14|TRBV29-1|TRBJ2-5|TRBD2
CSVDTSGGRETQYF
TGCAGCGTTGACACTAGCGGGGGACGGGAGACCCAGTACTTC
>few|15|TRBV6-5|TRBJ1-6|.
CASSYEFRGNSPLHF
TGTGCCAGCAGTTACGAGTTCAGAGGGAATTCACCCCTCCACTTT
>few|15|TRBV5-6|TRBJ1-2|.
CASSQTGPLNYGYTF
TGTGCCAGCAGCCAAACAGGGCCCCTTAACTATGGCTACACCTTC
>.|19|TRBV4-3|TRBJ2-3|TRBD2
CASSQEGYSSGGWTDTQYF
TGCGCCAGCAGTCAAGAGGGTTACTCTAGCGGGGGGTGGACAGATACGCAGTATTTT
>few|14|TRBV6-5|TRBJ2-5|TRBD2
CASSYSSSGETQYF
TGTGCCAGCAGTTACTCGAGTAGCGGGGAGACCCAGTACTTC
>.|16|TRBV19|TRBJ2-5|TRBD2
CASSLRTSGGQETQYF
TGTGCCAGTAGTCTCAGGACTAGCGGGGGGCAAGAGACCCAGTACTTC
>.|14|TRBV14|TRBJ2-1|TRBD1
CASSRQGPWNEQFF
TGTGCCAGCAGCCGACAGGGGCCCTGGAATGAGCAGTTCTTC
>.|13|TRBV6-1|TRBJ1-5|.
CASTAGVNQPQHF
TGTGCCAGCACGGCAGGCGTCAATCAGCCCCAGCATTTT
>.|14|TRBV12-5|TRBJ2-5|TRBD1
CASGLGQGAQTQYF
TGTGCTAGTGGTTTAGGGCAGGGGGCACAGACCCAGTACTTC